These 27 T cell receptor beta chains share one sample of origin, sequenced in a study of T cell changes during pregnancy in multiple sclerosis. Profiling relied on immunoSEQ multiplex PCR, and the TCRdb table lists in-frame clones only, not all of them. The table lists about 87,000 clones, 93% of them singletons. The material was peripheral blood, obtained in the third trimester of pregnancy. All receptors derive from a female donor in good health, enrolled as a control in a pregnancy study.

The chain joins TRBV5-6 to TRBJ2-5; TRBD2 is a possible D gene (6 bases). Germline V gene sequence: CDR1 SGHDT, CDR2 YYEEEE. Trimming removed 4 bases at V and 5 bases at J, with 18 bases between. The CDR3 is 15 residues long. CDR3 nucleotides: TGTGCCAGCAGCCAAAAGCGGGTGGGAGGTGAGACCCAGTACTTC. Amino acids: CASSQKRVGGETQYF.

The chain recombines TRBV6-6 with TRBJ2-5, with 7 bases aligning to TRBD2. Germline V gene lookup returns CDR1 MNHNY and CDR2 SVGAGI (reference sequence). The junction had 6 bases not matched to a gene; V was cut back by 4 bases and J by 4 bases. The CDR3 is made up of 14 amino acids. This CDR3 is CASSLSGIGETQYF. The CDR3 DNA reads as TGTGCCAGCAGTTTAAGCGGGATTGGAGAGACCCAGTACTTC.

The CDR3 spells CASSFTGDEKLFF. The CDR3 coding sequence is TGCGCCAGCAGCTTCACAGGGGATGAAAAACTGTTTTTT. V gene TRBV5-1 combines with J gene TRBJ1-4, with 7 bases aligning to TRBD1. Germline-derived CDR1 and CDR2 are SGHRS and YFSETQ. V shed 2 bases, J shed 6 bases, and the junction held 1 base outside the gene matches. This CDR3 has 13 amino acids.

The chain is built from TRBV6-1 and TRBJ2-5; 7 nucleotides line up with TRBD1. Germline V gene data show CDR1 as MNHNS and CDR2 as SASEGT. The CDR3 runs to 15 residues. V lost 7 bases to trimming and J lost 2 bases; unmatched junction nucleotides: 10. The CDR3: CASKYTGESQETQYF. CDR3 nucleotides: TGTGCCAGCAAGTATACAGGGGAATCACAAGAGACCCAGTACTTC.

This rearrangement joins TRBV9 to TRBJ1-1, with 10 bases identical to TRBD1. This CDR3 has 16 residues. The V gene end was trimmed by 2 bases and the J gene end by 5 bases; junction bases not matched to a gene: 9. CDR1 SGDLS and CDR2 YYNGEE come from the germline V gene. The CDR3 is CASSVARTGGSTEAFF. CDR3 nucleotide sequence: TGTGCCAGCAGCGTGGCACGGACAGGGGGGAGTACTGAAGCTTTCTTT. Full variable domain (outside the CDR3, taken from reference TRBV9 and TRBJ1-1): DSGVTQTPKHLITATGQRVTLRCSPRSGDLSVYWYQQSLDQGLQFLIQYYNGEERAKGNILERFSAQQFPDLHSELNLSSLELGDSALYFCASSVARTGGSTEAFFGQGTRLTVV.

This clone was counted many times. The same CDR3 arises from other DNA sequences in this sample as well. The V gene is TRBV30, the J gene TRBJ2-2; D not resolved. This CDR3 spans 12 amino acids. V lost 2 bases, J lost 6 bases, and 7 bases lay in between. Germline V gene data show CDR1 as GTSNPN and CDR2 as SVGIG (reference sequence). CDR3 DNA: TGTGCCTGGAGTTCGAGCCCCGGGGAGCTGTTTTTT. Translation gives CAWSSSPGELFF. Looking up the rest from reference TRBV30 and TRBJ2-2 gives the full variable domain: SQTIHQWPATLVQPVGSPLSLECTVEGTSNPNLYWYRQAAGRGLQLLFYSVGIGQISSEVPQNLSASRPQDRQFILSSKKLLLSDSGFYLCAWSSSPGELFFGEGSRLTVL.

This chain connects TRBV4-2 to TRBJ1-2; 10 bases line up with TRBD1. The trim removed 0 bases at V and 2 bases at J, leaving 3 bases unmatched. This CDR3 is 16 amino acids long. Germline V gives CDR1 LGHNA, CDR2 YNFKEQ. This CDR3 reads CASSQERDRGNYGYTF. CDR3 coding DNA: TGTGCCAGCAGCCAAGAAAGGGACAGGGGAAACTATGGCTACACCTTC.

The genes are TRBV5-1 and TRBJ1-1; 9 bases agree with TRBD1. The J segment lost 8 bases and the V segment lost 2 bases, leaving 7 bases of the junction unmatched. Germline values: CDR1 SGHRS, CDR2 YFSETQ. This CDR3 comprises 14 residues. The CDR3, as DNA: TGCGCCAGCAGCTTTGGGGACAGGGCTTTCGAAGCTTTCTTT. Protein product: CASSFGDRAFEAFF.

The chain employs TRBV5-1 and TRBJ2-5; 7 nucleotides line up with TRBD2. The V gene's germline CDR1 is SGHRS and CDR2 YFSETQ. Trimming removed 4 bases from V and 4 bases from J; junction bases left unmatched: 16. The CDR3 spans 17 residues. The CDR3 DNA reads TGCGCCAGCAGCCCGGGACGGTGGGAGGGCATATCAGAGACCCAGTACTTC. Protein product: CASSPGRWEGISETQYF.

The chain is built from TRBV18 and TRBJ1-2; D is perhaps TRBD1 (6 bases). CDR1 and CDR2 from the germline V gene are KGHSH and LQKENI. This CDR3 comprises 14 residues. Trimming shortened V by 4 bases and J by 4 bases, and 13 bases separated the two germline ends. Written as DNA, the CDR3 is TGTGCCAGCTCACGCACAGGGTTCCTCTATGGCTACACCTTC. It translates to CASSRTGFLYGYTF.

The rearrangement links TRBV25-1 to TRBJ2-3, with 9 positions matching TRBD2. The CDR3 is 17 amino acids. The V segment lost 2 bases and the J segment 0 bases; nucleotides outside the gene matches: 6. Germline values: CDR1 MGHDK, CDR2 SYGVNS. The CDR3 region has the DNA TGTGCCAGCAGTGAAATCCTGACTAGCGGTAGCACAGATACGCAGTATTTT. Translating it yields CASSEILTSGSTDTQYF.

The genes are TRBV5-1 and TRBJ1-4, with 8 bases fitting TRBD1. This CDR3 spans 16 amino acids. V lost 4 bases, J lost 0 bases, and 5 bases stayed unmatched. CDR1 is SGHRS, CDR2 YFSETQ, per germline. The CDR3 is CASSEGQAATNEKLFF. CDR3 bases: TGCGCCAGCAGCGAGGGACAGGCTGCAACTAATGAAAAACTGTTTTTT.

This chain uses TRBV14 with TRBJ2-7; 14 nucleotides align to TRBD2. After removal of 4 bases from V and 7 bases from J, the junction contained 9 bases not matched to a gene. Germline-derived CDR1 and CDR2 are SGHDN and FVKESK. The CDR3 extends over 16 amino acids. The CDR3 here is CASSLRLAGGPWEQYF. CDR3 bases: TGTGCCAGCAGCCTCCGACTAGCGGGAGGGCCGTGGGAGCAGTACTTC.

The CDR3 DNA reads TGTGCCAGCGCACCTACCCCAGGGGGATATGAGAATGAGCAGTTCTTC. This codes for CASAPTPGGYENEQFF. V is TRBV5-4 and J is TRBJ2-1; 7 nucleotides agree with TRBD1. J was trimmed by 7 bases and V by 7 bases; bases with no gene match: 17. The CDR3 has 16 residues. Germline V gene data show CDR1 as SGHNT and CDR2 as YYREEE (reference sequence).

This chain joins TRBV7-9 and TRBJ2-1; perhaps TRBD1 as D (6 bases). Germline V gene lookup returns CDR1 SEHNR and CDR2 FQNEAQ (reference sequence). The V gene lost 5 bases and the J gene lost 1 base, with 15 bases spanning the gap. The CDR3 totals 16 residues. This CDR3 reads CASSPSGTRSYNEQFF. CDR3 nucleotides: TGTGCCAGCAGCCCATCCGGGACAAGATCCTACAATGAGCAGTTCTTC.

The chain combines TRBV5-6 with TRBJ2-1; 15 bases map to TRBD2. There are 18 residues in the CDR3. Germline-derived CDR1 and CDR2 are SGHDT and YYEEEE. Trimming took 1 base from V and 6 from J; bases not matched to a gene: 8. CDR3 amino acids: CASSLNPGLAGGFNEQFF. CDR3 bases: TGTGCCAGCAGCTTGAATCCTGGACTAGCGGGAGGGTTCAATGAGCAGTTCTTC. Using reference TRBV5-6 and TRBJ2-1 for the parts outside the CDR3, the full variable domain is DAGVTQSPTHLIKTRGQQVTLRCSPKSGHDTVSWYQQALGQGPQFIFQYYEEEERQRGNFPDRFSGHQFPNYSSELNVNALLLGDSALYLCASSLNPGLAGGFNEQFFGPGTRLTVL.

V and J are TRBV29-1 and TRBJ1-3; D perhaps matches TRBD1 (5 bases). The germline gives CDR1 SQVTM, CDR2 ANQGSEA. V was shortened by 4 bases and J by 3 bases, with 10 bases between the two germline ends. CDR3 length equals 13 residues. The CDR3, as DNA: TGCAGCGTTGGGGGGGGAAATGGAAACACCATATATTTT. Protein: CSVGGGNGNTIYF.

This sequence joins TRBV18 and TRBJ1-1, with TRBD1 matching over 9 bases. The CDR3 is 15 residues long. Germline V CDR1 and CDR2: KGHSH, LQKENI. J gave up 4 bases and V 5 bases, and 8 bases lay outside the gene matches. As DNA, the CDR3 is TGTGCCAGCTCATCCGCCGGGACAGGGTTCACTGAAGCTTTCTTT. It codes for CASSSAGTGFTEAFF.

The chain combines TRBV7-6 with TRBJ2-5; D remains ambiguous. CDR1 is SGHVS, CDR2 FNYEAQ, per germline. This CDR3 has 15 residues. The germline V and J ends were trimmed by 5 bases and 0 bases, with 13 bases remaining between them. The CDR3 DNA reads as TGTGCCAGCAGCCTACAACAGTCGTACCAAGAGACCCAGTACTTC. This sequence encodes CASSLQQSYQETQYF.

V is TRBV6-1 and J is TRBJ2-3; perhaps TRBD2 as D (6 bases). The CDR3 covers 16 residues. Trimming removed 4 bases from V and 4 bases from J, with 18 bases in between. Germline CDR1 is MNHNS and CDR2 is SASEGT. CDR3 sequence: CASSGPGGSFSDTQYF. CDR3 nucleotide sequence: TGTGCCAGCAGTGGTCCCGGAGGGAGCTTTTCAGATACGCAGTATTTT.

The V and J genes are TRBV5-1 and TRBJ2-1; 7 bases align to TRBD2. The junction had 8 bases not matched to a gene; V was cut back by 0 bases and J by 8 bases. This CDR3 comprises 15 residues. Germline V gene data show CDR1 as SGHRS and CDR2 as YFSETQ. The CDR3 DNA reads TGCGCCAGCAGCTTGGAAGGCGGGAGTCTGGATGAGCAGTTCTTC. Its protein product is CASSLEGGSLDEQFF.

V gene TRBV7-9 combines with J gene TRBJ1-2, with D possibly being TRBD1 (6 bases). Trimming left V 5 bases short and J 8 bases short, with 15 bases between. CDR3 size: 13 residues. Germline CDR1 SEHNR, CDR2 FQNEAQ (reference sequence). In nucleotides, the CDR3 is TGTGCCAGCAGCCGCCGGGACATGGAAGGCTACACCTTC. It specifies CASSRRDMEGYTF. Variable domain in full (rest from reference TRBV7-9 and TRBJ1-2): DTGVSQNPRHKITKRGQNVTFRCDPISEHNRLYWYRQTLGQGPEFLTYFQNEAQLEKSRLLSDRFSAERPKGSFSTLEIQRTEQGDSAMYLCASSRRDMEGYTFGSGTRLTVV.

V usage is TRBV9 and J usage is TRBJ2-3, with 8 bases matching TRBD2. With 0 bases clipped from V and 1 base from J, the junction kept 4 bases outside the gene matches. Germline V CDR1 and CDR2: SGDLS, YYNGEE. The CDR3 runs 16 residues. The CDR3 DNA reads TGTGCCAGCAGCGTAGCGGGAGGGCCGGGCACAGATACGCAGTATTTT. This translates into CASSVAGGPGTDTQYF.

This rearrangement joins TRBV28 to TRBJ2-5; the match to TRBD2 covers 8 bases. The CDR3 length is 15 residues. V shed 6 bases and J 7 bases; nucleotides not matched to a gene: 13. CDR1 and CDR2 (germline): MDHEN, SYDVKM. CDR3 nucleotide sequence: TGTGCCAGCAGCTTCCTGCTAGCGGGTACGGGGACCCAGTACTTC. Translated, it gives CASSFLLAGTGTQYF.

This chain links TRBV2 with TRBJ2-7; 8 bases map to TRBD2. V gave up 5 bases and J gave up 6 bases; unmatched junction bases: 6. Germline CDR1 SNHLY, CDR2 FYNNEI. The CDR3 covers 13 residues. The DNA of the CDR3 is TGTGCCAGCAGTCCGGGAGGGCCCGTCGAGCAGTACTTC. It translates to CASSPGGPVEQYF.

The chain has TRBV7-2 and TRBJ1-2; D is unclear. The CDR3 totals 14 residues. The germline V and J ends were trimmed by 1 base and 4 bases, with 10 bases remaining between them. CDR1 is SGHTA, CDR2 FQGNSA, per germline. CDR3 coding DNA: TGTGCCAGCAGCTTAGACGAGGGAACCTATGGCTACACCTTC. Protein sequence: CASSLDEGTYGYTF.

A word on this clone: A read error may account for a junction end that differs from germline. This chain joins TRBV5-6 and TRBJ2-5; D is perhaps TRBD1 (6 bases). This CDR3 is 15 amino acids long. The V gene's germline CDR1 is SGHDT and CDR2 YYEEEE. CDR3 sequence: CASSLGLRAAGAQYF. The CDR3 nucleotides read TGTGCCAGCAGTTTGGGGCTGCGAGCAGCAGGGGCCCAGTACTTC. Filled out from reference TRBV5-6 and TRBJ2-5, the complete variable domain reads DAGVTQSPTHLIKTRGQQVTLRCSPKSGHDTVSWYQQALGQGPQFIFQYYEEEERQRGNFPDRFSGHQFPNYSSELNVNALLLGDSALYLCASSLGLRAAGAQYFGPGTRLLVL.